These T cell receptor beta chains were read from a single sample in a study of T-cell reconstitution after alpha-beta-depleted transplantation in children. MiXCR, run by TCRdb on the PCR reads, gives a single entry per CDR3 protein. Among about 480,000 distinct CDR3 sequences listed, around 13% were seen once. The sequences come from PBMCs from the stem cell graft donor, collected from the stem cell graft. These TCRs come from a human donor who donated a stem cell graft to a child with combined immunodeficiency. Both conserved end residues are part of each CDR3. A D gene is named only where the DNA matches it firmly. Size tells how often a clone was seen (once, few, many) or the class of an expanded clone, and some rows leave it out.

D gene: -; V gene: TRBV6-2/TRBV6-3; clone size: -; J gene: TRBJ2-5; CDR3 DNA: TGTGCCAGCACCCCCTTTGGACCTGCGAGTGGGGAGACCCAGTACTTC; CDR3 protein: CASTPFGPASGETQYF
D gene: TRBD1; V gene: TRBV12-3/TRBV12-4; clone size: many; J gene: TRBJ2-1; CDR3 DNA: TGTGCCAGCAGTTTATCGCTGACAGGGGGCTCAGGAGATGAGCAGTTCTTC; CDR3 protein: CASSLSLTGGSGDEQFF
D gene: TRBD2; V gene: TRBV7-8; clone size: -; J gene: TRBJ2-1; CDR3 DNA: TGTGCCAGCAGCTTAGTCTTTTGGCGGGAGTACAATGAGCAGTTCTTC; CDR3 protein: CASSLVFWREYNEQFF
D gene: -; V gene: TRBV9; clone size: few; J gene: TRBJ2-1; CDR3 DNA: TGTGCCAGCAGCGACCGGACTGACAATGAGCAGTTCTTC; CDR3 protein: CASSDRTDNEQFF
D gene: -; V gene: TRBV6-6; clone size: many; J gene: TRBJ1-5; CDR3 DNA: TGTGCCAGCAGTCCCACGAGCAATCAGCCCCAGCATTTT; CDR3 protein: CASSPTSNQPQHF
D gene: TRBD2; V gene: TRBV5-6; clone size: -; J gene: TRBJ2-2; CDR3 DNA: TGTGCCAGCTTGAGAAGGCTAGCGGGAACCGGGGAGCTGTTTTTT; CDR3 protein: CASLRRLAGTGELFF
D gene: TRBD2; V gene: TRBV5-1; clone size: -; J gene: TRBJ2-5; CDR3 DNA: TGCGCCAGCAGCTTGGCTAGCGGGGACGGGGAGACCCAGTACTTC; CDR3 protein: CASSLASGDGETQYF
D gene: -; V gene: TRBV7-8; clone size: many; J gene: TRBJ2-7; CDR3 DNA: TGTGCCAGCATGGTGGCAGGTGATTACGAGCAGTACTTC; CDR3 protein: CASMVAGDYEQYF
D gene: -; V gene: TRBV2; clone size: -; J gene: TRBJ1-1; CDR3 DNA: TGTGCCAGCAGGGAGACAGCGGAAGCTTTCTTT; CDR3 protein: CASRETAEAFF
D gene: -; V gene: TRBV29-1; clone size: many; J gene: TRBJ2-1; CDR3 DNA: TGCAGCGTTGAACCTGACAGGTTGTACAATGAGCAGTTCTTC; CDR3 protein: CSVEPDRLYNEQFF
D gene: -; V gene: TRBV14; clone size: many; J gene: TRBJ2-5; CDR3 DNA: TGTGCCAGCAGCCAATCCGTAGGAGCAGAGACCCAGTACTTC; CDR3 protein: CASSQSVGAETQYF
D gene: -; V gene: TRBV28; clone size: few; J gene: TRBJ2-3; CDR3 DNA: TGTGCCAGCAGTTTTTCGTCAGAGGCCACAGATACGCAGTATTTT; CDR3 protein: CASSFSSEATDTQYF
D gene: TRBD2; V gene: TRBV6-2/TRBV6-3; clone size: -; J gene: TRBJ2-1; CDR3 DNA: TGTGCCAGCAGATATCTAGCGGGAGGGCCAAATGAGCAGTTCTTC; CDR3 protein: CASRYLAGGPNEQFF
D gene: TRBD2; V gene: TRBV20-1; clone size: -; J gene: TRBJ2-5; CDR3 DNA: TGCAGTTCTAGCGGGAGGCCCTCCCAAGAGACCCAGTACTTC; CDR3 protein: CSSSGRPSQETQYF
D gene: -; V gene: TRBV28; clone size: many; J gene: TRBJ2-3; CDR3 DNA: TGTGCCAGCAGCCTGACCTCCCGCGGTCTCAGCACAGATACGCAGTATTTT; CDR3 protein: CASSLTSRGLSTDTQYF
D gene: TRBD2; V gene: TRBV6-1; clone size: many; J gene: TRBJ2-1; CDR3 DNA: TGTGCCAGCAAAGCTAGCGGGAGGGCCTATGAGCAGTTCTTC; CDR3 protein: CASKASGRAYEQFF
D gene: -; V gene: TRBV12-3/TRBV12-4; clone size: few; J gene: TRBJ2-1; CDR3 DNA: TGTGCCAGCAGTTTAGGGAGGTATGAGCAGTTCTTC; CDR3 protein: CASSLGRYEQFF
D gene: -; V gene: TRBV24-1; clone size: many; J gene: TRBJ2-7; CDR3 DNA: TGTGCCACCAGTGATGCCACCAGGAACGAGCAGTACTTC; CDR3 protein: CATSDATRNEQYF
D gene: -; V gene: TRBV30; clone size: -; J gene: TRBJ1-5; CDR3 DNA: TGTGCCTGGAGTGGGGGGGTGAATAGCAATCAGCCCCAGCATTTT; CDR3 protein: CAWSGGVNSNQPQHF
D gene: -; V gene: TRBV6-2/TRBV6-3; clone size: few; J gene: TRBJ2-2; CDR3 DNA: TGTGCCAGCACCTCCGTGGGCCAGGGGAACACCGGGGAGCTGTTTTTT; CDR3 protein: CASTSVGQGNTGELFF
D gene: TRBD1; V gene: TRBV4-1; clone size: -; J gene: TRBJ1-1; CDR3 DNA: TGCGCCAGCAACCAACCCGGACAGGGTAAGGGGAACACTGAAGCTTTCTTT; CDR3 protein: CASNQPGQGKGNTEAFF
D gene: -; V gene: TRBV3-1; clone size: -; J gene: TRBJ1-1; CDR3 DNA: TGTGCCAGCAGCCCATCCATGACAGAGAACACTGAAGCTTTCTTT; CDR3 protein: CASSPSMTENTEAFF
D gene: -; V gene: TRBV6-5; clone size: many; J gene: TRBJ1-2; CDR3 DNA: TGTGCCAGCAGTTACTCACCGGGTGGGAATTTAGCTAACTATGGCTACACCTTC; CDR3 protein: CASSYSPGGNLANYGYTF
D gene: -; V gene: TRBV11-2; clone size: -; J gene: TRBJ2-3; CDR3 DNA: TGTGCCAGCGGACTCGACGGGCAGCCCACAGATACGCAGTATTTT; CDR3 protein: CASGLDGQPTDTQYF
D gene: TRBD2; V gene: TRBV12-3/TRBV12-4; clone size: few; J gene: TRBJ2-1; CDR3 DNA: TGTGCCAGCAGCCGGGGACTAGCGGGAGAGGGCTTCGGCTACAATGAGCAGTTCTTC; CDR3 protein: CASSRGLAGEGFGYNEQFF
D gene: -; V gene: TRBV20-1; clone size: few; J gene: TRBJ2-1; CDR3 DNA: TGCAGTGCTAGAGATACCTCGGACAGCCTGTATTATAATGAGCAGTTCTTC; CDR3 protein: CSARDTSDSLYYNEQFF
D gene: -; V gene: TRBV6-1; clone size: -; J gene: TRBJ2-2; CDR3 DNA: TGTGCCAGCAGGTCCGGGACCGCGGGCCCCTGGGAGCTGTTTTTT; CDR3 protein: CASRSGTAGPWELFF
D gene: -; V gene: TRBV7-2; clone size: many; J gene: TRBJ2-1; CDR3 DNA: TGTGCCAGCAGCCTCCCCGGGGTCCCTGAGCAGTTCTTC; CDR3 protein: CASSLPGVPEQFF
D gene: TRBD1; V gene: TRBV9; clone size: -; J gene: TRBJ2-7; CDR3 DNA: TGTGCCAGCAGCGTAGGAGGACAGGTCTACGAGCAGTACTTC; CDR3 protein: CASSVGGQVYEQYF
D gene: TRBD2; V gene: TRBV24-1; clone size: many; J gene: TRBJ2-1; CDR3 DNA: TGTGCCACCAGTGATCGGGCGGGAGTGGACAATGAGCAGTTCTTC; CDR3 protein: CATSDRAGVDNEQFF
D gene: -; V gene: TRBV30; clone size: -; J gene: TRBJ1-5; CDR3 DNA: TGTGCCTGGAGTGGTGGGGGGGATCAGCCCCAGCATTTT; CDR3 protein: CAWSGGGDQPQHF
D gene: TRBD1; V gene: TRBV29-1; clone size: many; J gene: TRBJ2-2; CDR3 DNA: TGCAGCGTTACATCTGACAGGGGGTTAACCGGGGAGCTGTTTTTT; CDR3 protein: CSVTSDRGLTGELFF
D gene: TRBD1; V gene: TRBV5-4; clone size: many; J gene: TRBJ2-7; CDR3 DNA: TGTGCCAGCAGCCCGAGACAGGGGGGCTACGAGCAGTACTTC; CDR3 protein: CASSPRQGGYEQYF
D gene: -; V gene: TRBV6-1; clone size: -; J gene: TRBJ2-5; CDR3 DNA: TGTGCCAGCAGAGTTTTAAGGGCCCAAGAGACCCAGTACTTC; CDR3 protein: CASRVLRAQETQYF